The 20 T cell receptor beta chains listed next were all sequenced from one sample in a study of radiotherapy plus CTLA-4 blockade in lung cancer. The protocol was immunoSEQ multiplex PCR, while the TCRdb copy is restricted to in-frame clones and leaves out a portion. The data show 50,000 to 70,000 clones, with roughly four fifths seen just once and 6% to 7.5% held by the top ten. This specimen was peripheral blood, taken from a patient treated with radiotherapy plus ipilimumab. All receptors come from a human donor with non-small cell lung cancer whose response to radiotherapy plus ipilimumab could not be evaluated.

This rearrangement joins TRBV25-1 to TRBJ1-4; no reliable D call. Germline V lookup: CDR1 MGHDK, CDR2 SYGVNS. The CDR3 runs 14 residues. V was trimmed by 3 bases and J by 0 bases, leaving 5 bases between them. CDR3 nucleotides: TGTGCCAGCAGTGACCCGGCAACTAATGAAAAACTGTTTTTT. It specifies CASSDPATNEKLFF.

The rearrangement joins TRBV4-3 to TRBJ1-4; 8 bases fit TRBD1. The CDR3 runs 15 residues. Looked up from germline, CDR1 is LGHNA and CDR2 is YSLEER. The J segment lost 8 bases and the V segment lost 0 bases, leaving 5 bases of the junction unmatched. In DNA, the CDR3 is TGCGCCAGCAGCCAAGATGGAGCAGGGGGCGAAAAACTGTTTTTT. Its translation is CASSQDGAGGEKLFF.

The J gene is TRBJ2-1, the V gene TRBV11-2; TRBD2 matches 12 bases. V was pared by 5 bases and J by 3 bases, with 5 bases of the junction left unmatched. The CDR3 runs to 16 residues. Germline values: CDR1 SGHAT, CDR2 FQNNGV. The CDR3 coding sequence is TGTGCCAGCAGCAATCCGGGACTAGCGGGCTACAATGAGCAGTTCTTC. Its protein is CASSNPGLAGYNEQFF.

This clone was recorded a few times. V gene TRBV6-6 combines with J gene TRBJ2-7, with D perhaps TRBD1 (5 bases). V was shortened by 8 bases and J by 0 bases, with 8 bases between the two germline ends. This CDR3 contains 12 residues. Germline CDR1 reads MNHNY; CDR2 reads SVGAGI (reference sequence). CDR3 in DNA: TGTGCCAGCGGAGACAGCTCCTACGAGCAGTACTTC. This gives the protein CASGDSSYEQYF.

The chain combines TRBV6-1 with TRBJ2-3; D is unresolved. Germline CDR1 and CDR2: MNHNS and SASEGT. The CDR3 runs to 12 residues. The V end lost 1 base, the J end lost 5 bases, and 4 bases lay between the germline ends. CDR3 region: CASSEVEDTQYF. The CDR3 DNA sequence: TGTGCCAGCAGTGAAGTAGAAGATACGCAGTATTTT.

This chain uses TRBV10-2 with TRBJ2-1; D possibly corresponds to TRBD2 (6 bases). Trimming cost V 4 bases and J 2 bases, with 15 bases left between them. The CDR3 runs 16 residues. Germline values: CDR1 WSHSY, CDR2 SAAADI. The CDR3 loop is CASSVSWDSPYNEQFF. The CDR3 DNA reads TGCGCCAGCAGTGTTTCATGGGACTCACCCTACAATGAGCAGTTCTTC.

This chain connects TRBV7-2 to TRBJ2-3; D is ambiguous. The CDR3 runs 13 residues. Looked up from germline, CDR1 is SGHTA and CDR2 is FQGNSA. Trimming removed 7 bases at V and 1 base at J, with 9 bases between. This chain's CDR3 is CASNIIRTDTQYF. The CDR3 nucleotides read TGTGCCAGCAACATTATACGCACAGATACGCAGTATTTT. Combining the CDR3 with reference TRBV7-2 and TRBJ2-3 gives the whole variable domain GAGVSQSPSNKVTEKGKDVELRCDPISGHTALYWYRQSLGQGLEFLIYFQGNSAPDKSGLPSDRFSAERTGGSVSTLTIQRTQQEDSAVYLCASNIIRTDTQYFGPGTRLTVL.

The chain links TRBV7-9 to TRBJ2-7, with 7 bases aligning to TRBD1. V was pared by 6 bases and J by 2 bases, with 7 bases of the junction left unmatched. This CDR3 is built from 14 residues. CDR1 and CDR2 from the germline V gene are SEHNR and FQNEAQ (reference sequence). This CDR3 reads CASSTHQGAYEQYF. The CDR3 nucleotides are TGTGCCAGCAGTACCCACCAGGGGGCCTACGAGCAGTACTTC.

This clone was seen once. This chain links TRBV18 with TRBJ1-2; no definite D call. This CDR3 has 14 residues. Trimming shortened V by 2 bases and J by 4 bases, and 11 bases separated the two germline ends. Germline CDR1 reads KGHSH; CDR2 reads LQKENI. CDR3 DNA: TGTGCCAGCTCACCAGAGTCGGAGAGCTATGGCTACACCTTC. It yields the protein CASSPESESYGYTF. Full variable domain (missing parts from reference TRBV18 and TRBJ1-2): NAGVMQNPRHLVRRRGQEARLRCSPMKGHSHVYWYRQLPEEGLKFMVYLQKENIIDESGMPKERFSAEFPKEGPSILRIQQVVRGDSAAYFCASSPESESYGYTFGSGTRLTVV.

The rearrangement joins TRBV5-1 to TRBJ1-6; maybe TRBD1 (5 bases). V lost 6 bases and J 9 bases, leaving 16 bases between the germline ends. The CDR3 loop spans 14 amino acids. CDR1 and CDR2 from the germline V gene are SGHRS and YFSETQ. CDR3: CASTEGGAASPLHF. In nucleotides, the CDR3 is TGCGCCAGCACCGAGGGCGGGGCCGCTTCACCCCTCCACTTT.

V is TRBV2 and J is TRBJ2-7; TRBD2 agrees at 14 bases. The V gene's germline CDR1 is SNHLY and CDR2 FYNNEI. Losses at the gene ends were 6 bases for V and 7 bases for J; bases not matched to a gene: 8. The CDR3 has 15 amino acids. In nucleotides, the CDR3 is TGTGCCAGCAGCCCGACTAGCGGGGGGGCGCGGGAGCAGTACTTC. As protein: CASSPTSGGAREQYF.

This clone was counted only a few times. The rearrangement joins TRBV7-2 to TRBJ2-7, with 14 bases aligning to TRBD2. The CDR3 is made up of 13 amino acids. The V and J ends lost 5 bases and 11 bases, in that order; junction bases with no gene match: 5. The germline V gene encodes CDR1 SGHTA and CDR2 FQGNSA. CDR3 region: CASSPGTSGSKYF. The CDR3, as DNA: TGTGCCAGCAGCCCTGGGACTAGCGGGAGTAAGTACTTC.

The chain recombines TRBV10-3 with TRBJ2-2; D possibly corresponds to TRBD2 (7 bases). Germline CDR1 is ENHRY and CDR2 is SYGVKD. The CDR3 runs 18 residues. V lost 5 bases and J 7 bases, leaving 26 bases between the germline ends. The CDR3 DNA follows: TGTGCCATCAGTTCCCATACGGGGGGCCTGTCATTTATCGGGGAGCTGTTTTTT. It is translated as CAISSHTGGLSFIGELFF.

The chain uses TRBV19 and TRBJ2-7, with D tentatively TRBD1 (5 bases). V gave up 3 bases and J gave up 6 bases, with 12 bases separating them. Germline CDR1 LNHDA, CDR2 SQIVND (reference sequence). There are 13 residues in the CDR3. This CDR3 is CASSISGFREQYF. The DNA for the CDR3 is TGTGCCAGTAGTATCTCAGGGTTTCGCGAGCAGTACTTC.

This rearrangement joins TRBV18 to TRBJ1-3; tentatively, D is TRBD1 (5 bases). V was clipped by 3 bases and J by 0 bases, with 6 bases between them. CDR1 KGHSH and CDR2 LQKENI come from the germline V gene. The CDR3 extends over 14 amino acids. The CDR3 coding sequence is TGTGCCAGCTCACCCGACAGCTCTGGAAACACCATATATTTT. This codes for CASSPDSSGNTIYF.

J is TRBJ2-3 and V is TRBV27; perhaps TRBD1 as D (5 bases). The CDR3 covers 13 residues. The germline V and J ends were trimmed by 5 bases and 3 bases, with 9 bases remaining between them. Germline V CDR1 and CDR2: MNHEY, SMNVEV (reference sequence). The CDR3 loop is CASSGQGTDTQYF. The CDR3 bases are TGTGCCAGCAGTGGTCAGGGAACAGATACGCAGTATTTT.

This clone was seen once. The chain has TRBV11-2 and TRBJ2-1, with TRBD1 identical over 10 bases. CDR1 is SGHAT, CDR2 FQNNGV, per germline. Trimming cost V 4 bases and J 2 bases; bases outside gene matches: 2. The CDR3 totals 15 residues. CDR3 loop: CASSSGQGAYNEQFF. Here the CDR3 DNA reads TGTGCCAGCAGCTCCGGACAGGGGGCCTACAATGAGCAGTTCTTC.

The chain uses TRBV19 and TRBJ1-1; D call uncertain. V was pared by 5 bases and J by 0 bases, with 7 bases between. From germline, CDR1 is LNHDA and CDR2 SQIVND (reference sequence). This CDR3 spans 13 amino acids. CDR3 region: CASSPRMNTEAFF. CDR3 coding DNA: TGTGCCAGTAGTCCCAGGATGAACACTGAAGCTTTCTTT.

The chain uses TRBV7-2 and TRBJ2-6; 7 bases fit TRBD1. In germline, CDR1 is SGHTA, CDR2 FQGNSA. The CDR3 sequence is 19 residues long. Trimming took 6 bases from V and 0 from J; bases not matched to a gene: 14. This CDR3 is CASSLRRGGLSSGANVLTF. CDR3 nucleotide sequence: TGTGCCAGCAGTCTCAGGCGAGGGGGCCTAAGCTCTGGGGCCAACGTCCTGACTTTC.

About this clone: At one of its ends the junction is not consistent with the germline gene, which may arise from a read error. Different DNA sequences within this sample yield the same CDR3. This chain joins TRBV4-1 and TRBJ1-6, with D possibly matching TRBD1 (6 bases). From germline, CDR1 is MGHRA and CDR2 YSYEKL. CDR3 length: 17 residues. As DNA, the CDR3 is TGCGCCAGCAGCCAAGAAGGGGGTCAGCTCCTTAATTCTCCCCTCCACTTT. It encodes CASSQEGGQLLNSPLHF.